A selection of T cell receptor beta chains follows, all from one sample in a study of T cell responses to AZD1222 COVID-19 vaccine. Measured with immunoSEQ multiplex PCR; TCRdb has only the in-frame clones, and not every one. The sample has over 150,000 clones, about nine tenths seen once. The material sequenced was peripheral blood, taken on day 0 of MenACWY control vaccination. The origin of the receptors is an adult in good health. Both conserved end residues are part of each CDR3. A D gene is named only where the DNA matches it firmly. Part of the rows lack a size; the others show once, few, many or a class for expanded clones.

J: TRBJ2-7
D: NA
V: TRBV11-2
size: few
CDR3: CASSSIDKGSYEQYF
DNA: TGTGCCAGCAGCTCAATAGACAAGGGATCTTACGAGCAGTACTTC

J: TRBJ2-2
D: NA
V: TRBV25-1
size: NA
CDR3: CASSDGTGELFF
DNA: TGTGCCAGCAGTGATGGTACCGGGGAGCTGTTTTTT

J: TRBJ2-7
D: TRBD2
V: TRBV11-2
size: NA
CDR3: CASSLGLAEYYEQYF
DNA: TGTGCCAGCAGCTTAGGACTAGCGGAATATTACGAGCAGTACTTC

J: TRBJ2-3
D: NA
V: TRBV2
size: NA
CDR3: CASSDLGRGDTQYF
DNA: TGTGCCAGCAGTGATTTAGGGAGGGGGGATACGCAGTATTTT

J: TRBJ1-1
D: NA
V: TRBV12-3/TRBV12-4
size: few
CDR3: CASLSSYTEAFF
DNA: TGTGCCAGCCTGTCCTCTTACACTGAAGCTTTCTTT

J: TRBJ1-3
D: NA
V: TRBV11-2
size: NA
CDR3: CASSSLWEGNTIYF
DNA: TGTGCCAGCAGCTCCTTGTGGGAGGGAAACACCATATATTTT

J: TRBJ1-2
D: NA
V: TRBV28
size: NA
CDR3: CASSSPSSTGRGYTF
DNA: TGTGCCAGCAGTTCTCCCTCCTCAACAGGGAGGGGCTACACCTTC

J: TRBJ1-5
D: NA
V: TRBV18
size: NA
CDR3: CAPREPNQPQHF
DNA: TGTGCCCCACGGGAACCCAATCAGCCCCAGCATTTT

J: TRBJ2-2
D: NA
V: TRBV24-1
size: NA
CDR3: CATSKVAGNTGELFF
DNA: TGTGCCACCAGTAAAGTGGCAGGGAACACCGGGGAGCTGTTTTTT

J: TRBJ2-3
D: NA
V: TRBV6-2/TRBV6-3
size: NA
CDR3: CASSAPGHSHTQYF
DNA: TGTGCCAGCAGCGCCCCAGGACATTCCCATACGCAGTATTTT

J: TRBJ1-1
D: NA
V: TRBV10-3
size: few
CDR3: CAISDRARGHITEAFF
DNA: TGTGCCATCAGTGATAGGGCCCGAGGGCACATCACTGAAGCTTTCTTT

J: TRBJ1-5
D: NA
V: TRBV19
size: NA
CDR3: CASSPTSVPRGQPQHF
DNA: TGTGCCAGTAGTCCGACCTCCGTCCCTCGTGGACAGCCCCAGCATTTT

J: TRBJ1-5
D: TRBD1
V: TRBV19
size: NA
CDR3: CASSTTGNNQPQHF
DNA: TGTGCCAGTAGTACGACAGGGAATAATCAGCCCCAGCATTTT

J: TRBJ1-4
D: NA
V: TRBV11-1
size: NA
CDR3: CASSLEAGLPNEKLFF
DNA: TGTGCCAGCAGCTTAGAGGCCGGCCTGCCCAATGAAAAACTGTTTTTT

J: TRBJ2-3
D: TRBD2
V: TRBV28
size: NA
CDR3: CASSSHTSGGAGTDTQYF
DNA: TGTGCCAGCAGTTCCCACACTAGCGGGGGGGCGGGCACAGATACGCAGTATTTT

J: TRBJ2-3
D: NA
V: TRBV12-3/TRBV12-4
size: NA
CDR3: CANGRSTDTQYF
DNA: TGTGCCAACGGCCGGAGCACAGATACGCAGTATTTT

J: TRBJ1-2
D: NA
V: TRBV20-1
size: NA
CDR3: CSAITGGYTF
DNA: TGCAGTGCTATCACAGGGGGCTACACCTTC

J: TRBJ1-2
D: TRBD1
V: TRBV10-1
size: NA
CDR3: CASSVQRTGGYGYTF
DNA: TGCGCCAGCAGTGTCCAAAGGACAGGGGGCTATGGCTACACCTTC

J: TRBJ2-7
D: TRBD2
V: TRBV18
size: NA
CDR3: CASSPTSGRGREQYF
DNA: TGTGCCAGCTCACCGACTAGCGGGAGAGGTCGCGAGCAGTACTTC

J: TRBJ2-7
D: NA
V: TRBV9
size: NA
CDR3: CASSVDVGEQYF
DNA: TGTGCCAGCAGCGTAGACGTTGGCGAGCAGTACTTC

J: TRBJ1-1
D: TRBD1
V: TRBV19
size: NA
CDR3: CASSAYRGDTEAFF
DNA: TGTGCCAGTAGTGCTTACAGGGGAGACACTGAAGCTTTCTTT

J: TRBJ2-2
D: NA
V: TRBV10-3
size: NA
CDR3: CAISELGGLGTGELFF
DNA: TGTGCCATCAGTGAGTTGGGGGGGCTCGGCACCGGGGAGCTGTTTTTT

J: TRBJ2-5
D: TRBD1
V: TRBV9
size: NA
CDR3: CASSPQDRVETQYF
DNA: TGTGCCAGCAGCCCACAGGACAGGGTGGAGACCCAGTACTTC

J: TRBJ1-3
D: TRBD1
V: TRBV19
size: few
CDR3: CASIPGQGRFSGNTIYF
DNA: TGTGCCAGTATCCCGGGACAGGGAAGATTCTCTGGAAACACCATATATTTT

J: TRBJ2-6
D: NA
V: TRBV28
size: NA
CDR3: CASSLTRILYSGANVLTF
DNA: TGTGCCAGCAGTTTAACCAGGATCCTTTACTCTGGGGCCAACGTCCTGACTTTC

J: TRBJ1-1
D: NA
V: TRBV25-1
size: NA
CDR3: CASRGRHWVNTEAFF
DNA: TGTGCCAGCAGGGGACGACACTGGGTCAACACTGAAGCTTTCTTT

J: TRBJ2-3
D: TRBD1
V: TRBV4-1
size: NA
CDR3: CASATWTGRHTDTQYF
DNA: TGCGCCAGCGCAACTTGGACAGGGCGACACACAGATACGCAGTATTTT

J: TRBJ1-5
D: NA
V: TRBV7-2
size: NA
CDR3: CASSLGGGSNQPQHF
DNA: TGTGCCAGCAGCTTAGGAGGGGGTAGCAATCAGCCCCAGCATTTT

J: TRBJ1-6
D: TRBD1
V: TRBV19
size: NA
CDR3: CASSILGQQLNSPLHF
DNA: TGTGCCAGTAGTATATTGGGACAGCAACTAAATTCACCCCTCCACTTT

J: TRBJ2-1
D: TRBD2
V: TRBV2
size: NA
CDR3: CASMLGLAGFGEQFF
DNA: TGTGCCAGCATGTTGGGACTAGCGGGGTTCGGTGAGCAGTTCTTC

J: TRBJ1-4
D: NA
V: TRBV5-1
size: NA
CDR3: CASSLGFTGSNEKLFF
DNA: TGCGCCAGCAGCCTGGGTTTCACTGGATCTAATGAAAAACTGTTTTTT

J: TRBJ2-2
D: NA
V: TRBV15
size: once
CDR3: CATSRWTANTGELFF
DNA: TGTGCCACCAGCAGGTGGACAGCGAACACCGGGGAGCTGTTTTTT

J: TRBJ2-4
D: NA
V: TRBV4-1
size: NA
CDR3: CASSQGTVRGIAKNIQYF
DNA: TGCGCCAGCAGCCAAGGGACAGTCAGGGGCATAGCCAAAAACATTCAGTACTTC

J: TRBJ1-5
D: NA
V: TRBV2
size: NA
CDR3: CASSVETFQPQHF
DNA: TGTGCCAGCAGCGTCGAGACTTTTCAGCCCCAGCATTTT

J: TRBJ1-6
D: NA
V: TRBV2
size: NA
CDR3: CASRTSPNPNSPLHF
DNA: TGTGCCAGCAGAACCAGCCCCAACCCTAATTCACCCCTCCACTTT

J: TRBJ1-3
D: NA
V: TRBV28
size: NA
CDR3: CASSLVRGSGNTIYF
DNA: TGTGCCAGCAGTTTAGTTCGGGGCTCTGGAAACACCATATATTTT

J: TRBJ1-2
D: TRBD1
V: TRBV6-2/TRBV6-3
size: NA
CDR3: CASSWGPQGAGTVFYGYTF
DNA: TGTGCCAGCAGTTGGGGCCCACAGGGGGCAGGCACTGTCTTTTATGGCTACACCTTC

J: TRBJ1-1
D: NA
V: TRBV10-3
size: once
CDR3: CAISDRAGFRAFF
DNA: TGTGCCATCAGTGACAGGGCGGGTTTTAGGGCTTTCTTT

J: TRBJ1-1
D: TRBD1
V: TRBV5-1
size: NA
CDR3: CASSTRTGTNTEAFF
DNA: TGCGCCAGCAGCACGAGGACAGGGACGAACACTGAAGCTTTCTTT

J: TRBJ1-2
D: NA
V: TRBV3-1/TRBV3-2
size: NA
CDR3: CASSPTANYGYTF
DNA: TGTGCCAGCAGCCCGACCGCTAACTATGGCTACACCTTC

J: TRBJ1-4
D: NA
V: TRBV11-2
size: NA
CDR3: CASSSLQGNEKLFF
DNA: TGTGCCAGCAGCTCTCTTCAGGGGAATGAAAAACTGTTTTTT

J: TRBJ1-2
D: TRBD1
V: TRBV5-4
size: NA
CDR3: CASSSRDSNYGYTF
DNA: TGTGCCAGCAGCTCCCGGGACAGCAACTATGGCTACACCTTC

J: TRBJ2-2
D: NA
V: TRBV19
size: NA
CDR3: CASSPRPGINTGELFF
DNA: TGTGCCAGTAGTCCCCGACCCGGGATTAACACCGGGGAGCTGTTTTTT

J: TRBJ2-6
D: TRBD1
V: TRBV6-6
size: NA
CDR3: CATPTGGYGANVLTF
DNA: TGTGCCACCCCGACAGGGGGATATGGGGCCAACGTCCTGACTTTC

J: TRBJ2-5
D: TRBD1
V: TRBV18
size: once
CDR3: CASSPWGQGSTQYF
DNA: TGTGCCAGCTCACCATGGGGACAGGGTAGTACCCAGTACTTC

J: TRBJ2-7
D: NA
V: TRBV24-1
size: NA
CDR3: CATSHPDYERQYF
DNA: TGTGCCACCTCACACCCCGACTACGAGCGGCAGTACTTC

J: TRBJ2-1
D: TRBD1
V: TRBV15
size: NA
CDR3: CATSSNPGTGVNEQFF
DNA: TGTGCCACCAGCTCAAACCCGGGAACAGGGGTCAATGAGCAGTTCTTC

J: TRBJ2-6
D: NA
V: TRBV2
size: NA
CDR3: CASSPSDSGANVLTF
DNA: TGTGCCAGCAGCCCTTCAGACTCTGGGGCCAACGTCCTGACTTTC

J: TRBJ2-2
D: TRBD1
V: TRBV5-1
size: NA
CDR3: CASSAGQDTGELFF
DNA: TGCGCCAGCAGCGCGGGACAGGACACCGGGGAGCTGTTTTTT

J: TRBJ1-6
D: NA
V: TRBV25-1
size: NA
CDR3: CASGRGNSPLHF
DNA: TGTGCCAGCGGACGGGGGAATTCACCCCTCCACTTT

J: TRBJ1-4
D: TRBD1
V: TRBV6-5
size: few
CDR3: CASRDRGEKLFF
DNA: TGTGCCAGCAGAGACAGGGGTGAAAAACTGTTTTTT

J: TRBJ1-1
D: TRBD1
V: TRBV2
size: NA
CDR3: CASSGTGEMLSEAFF
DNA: TGTGCCAGCAGTGGGACAGGGGAAATGCTTTCTGAAGCTTTCTTT

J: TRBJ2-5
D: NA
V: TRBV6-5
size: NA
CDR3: CASSRRYQETQYF
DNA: TGTGCCAGCAGTCGGCGTTACCAAGAGACCCAGTACTTC

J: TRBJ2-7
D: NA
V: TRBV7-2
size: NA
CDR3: CASTQGGPSSYEQYF
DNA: TGTGCCAGCACCCAGGGGGGCCCCAGCTCCTACGAGCAGTACTTC

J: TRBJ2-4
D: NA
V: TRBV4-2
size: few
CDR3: CASSQPEGKNIQYF
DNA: TGTGCCAGCAGCCAACCGGAAGGCAAAAACATTCAGTACTTC

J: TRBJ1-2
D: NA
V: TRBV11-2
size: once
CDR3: CASSLWGVSGYTF
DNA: TGTGCCAGCAGCTTATGGGGGGTTAGTGGCTACACCTTC

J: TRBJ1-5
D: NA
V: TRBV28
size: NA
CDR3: CASSGQFSNQPQHF
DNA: TGTGCCAGCAGCGGACAGTTTAGCAATCAGCCCCAGCATTTT

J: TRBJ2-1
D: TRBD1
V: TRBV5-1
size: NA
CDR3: CASSLAGQGSYNEQFF
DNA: TGCGCCAGCAGCTTGGCCGGACAGGGCTCCTACAATGAGCAGTTCTTC